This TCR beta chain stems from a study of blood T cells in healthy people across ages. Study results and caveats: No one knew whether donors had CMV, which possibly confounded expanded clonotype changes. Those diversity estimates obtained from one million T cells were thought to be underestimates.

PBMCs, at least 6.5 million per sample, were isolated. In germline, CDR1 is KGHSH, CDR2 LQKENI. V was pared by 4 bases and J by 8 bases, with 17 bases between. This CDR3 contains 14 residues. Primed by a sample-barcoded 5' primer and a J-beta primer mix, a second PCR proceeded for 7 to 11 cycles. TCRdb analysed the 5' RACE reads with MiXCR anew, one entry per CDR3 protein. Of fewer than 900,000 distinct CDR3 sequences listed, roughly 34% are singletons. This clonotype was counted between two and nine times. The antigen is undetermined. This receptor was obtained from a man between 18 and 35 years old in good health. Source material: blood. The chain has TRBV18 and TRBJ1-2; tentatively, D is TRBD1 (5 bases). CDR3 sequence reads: CASSLRDPNDGYTF. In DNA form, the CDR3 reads TGTGCCAGCTCACTCCGGGACCCTAATGACGGCTACACCTTC.